The 8 T cell receptor beta chains below all came from one sample that was sequenced in a study of cytomegalovirus exposure and HLA in healthy donors. The assay was immunoSEQ multiplex PCR, and TCRdb's table has in-frame clones only and misses some. The data show hundreds of thousands of clones, with 83% seen just once and 5.5% to 6.5% held by the top ten. Sequencing was performed on PBMCs. These receptors were obtained from a woman under 30 in good health and CMV-seronegative.

The chain recombines TRBV29-1 with TRBJ1-1; a weak D match, TRBD1 (6 bases). The CDR3 contains 13 residues. With 5 bases removed from V and 1 base from J, the gap between germline ends came to 11 bases. Germline V gene data show CDR1 as SQVTM and CDR2 as ANQGSEA. The CDR3 here is CSVWGGGNTEAFF. In DNA form, the CDR3 reads TGCAGCGTTTGGGGGGGCGGGAACACTGAAGCTTTCTTT.

The chain recombines TRBV30 with TRBJ2-1; 9 bases match TRBD2. The CDR3 spans 16 residues. The J segment lost 2 bases and the V segment lost 2 bases, leaving 7 bases of the junction unmatched. From germline, CDR1 is GTSNPN and CDR2 SVGIG (reference sequence). CDR3 region: CAWSHSSGGPYNEQFF. The DNA for the CDR3 is TGTGCCTGGAGTCACTCCAGCGGGGGGCCCTACAATGAGCAGTTCTTC. The whole variable domain, remainder taken from reference TRBV30 and TRBJ2-1, is SQTIHQWPATLVQPVGSPLSLECTVEGTSNPNLYWYRQAAGRGLQLLFYSVGIGQISSEVPQNLSASRPQDRQFILSSKKLLLSDSGFYLCAWSHSSGGPYNEQFFGPGTRLTVL.

The J gene is TRBJ2-7, the V gene TRBV2; 9 bases align to TRBD1. The CDR3 spans 13 residues. Germline V lookup: CDR1 SNHLY, CDR2 FYNNEI. The V gene end was trimmed by 5 bases and the J gene end by 5 bases; junction bases not matched to a gene: 4. CDR3 protein: CASSSGQGNEQYF. The DNA of the CDR3 is TGTGCCAGCAGTTCAGGACAGGGGAACGAGCAGTACTTC.

The chain joins TRBV2 to TRBJ1-5, with 11 bases identical to TRBD1. CDR1 SNHLY and CDR2 FYNNEI come from the germline V gene. This CDR3 is 14 amino acids long. Unmatched junction bases numbered 2, after V lost 4 bases and J lost 6 bases. The CDR3 sequence: CASSGTGGTQPQHF. The CDR3 DNA reads as TGTGCCAGCAGTGGGACAGGGGGCACTCAGCCCCAGCATTTT. Supplemented by reference TRBV2 and TRBJ1-5, the full variable domain reads EPEVTQTPSHQVTQMGQEVILRCVPISNHLYFYWYRQILGQKVEFLVSFYNNEISEKSEIFDDQFSVERPDGSNFTLKIRSTKLEDSAMYFCASSGTGGTQPQHFGDGTRLSIL.

CDR3 amino acids: CASSLQANTEAFF. The CDR3 nucleotides are TGTGCCAGCAGCCTCCAAGCTAACACTGAAGCTTTCTTT. The V and J genes are TRBV7-6 and TRBJ1-1, with D hard to call. V shed 5 bases and J shed 2 bases, with 9 bases lying between them. The CDR3 has 13 amino acids. From germline, CDR1 is SGHVS and CDR2 FNYEAQ. Using reference TRBV7-6 and TRBJ1-1 for the parts outside the CDR3, the full variable domain is GAGVSQSPRYKVTKRGQDVALRCDPISGHVSLYWYRQALGQGPEFLTYFNYEAQQDKSGLPNDRFSAERPEGSISTLTIQRTEQRDSAMYRCASSLQANTEAFFGQGTRLTVV.

The V and J genes are TRBV6-1 and TRBJ1-4; the D is unclear. The CDR3 is made up of 16 amino acids. Germline V gene data show CDR1 as MNHNS and CDR2 as SASEGT. V was pared by 2 bases and J by 1 base, with 11 bases between. This chain's CDR3 is CASSERQLLTNEKLFF. Here the CDR3 DNA reads TGTGCCAGCAGTGAACGGCAGCTATTAACTAATGAAAAACTGTTTTTT.

CDR3 DNA: TGTGCCAGCAGCCTGGTTGGGAGCCAAGAGACCCAGTACTTC. It encodes CASSLVGSQETQYF. This sequence joins TRBV5-4 and TRBJ2-5; TRBD2 might be the D (5 bases). Germline V CDR1 and CDR2: SGHNT, YYREEE (reference sequence). V lost 4 bases to trimming and J lost 1 base, with 11 bases between them. There are 14 residues in the CDR3.

This chain uses TRBV2 with TRBJ1-4; maybe TRBD1 (6 bases). The CDR3 loop spans 15 amino acids. CDR1 is SNHLY, CDR2 FYNNEI, per germline. Trimming removed 7 bases at V and 1 base at J, with 13 bases between. The CDR3, as DNA: TGTGCCAGCACGTCACAGGGTGGAACTAATGAAAAACTGTTTTTT. Protein sequence: CASTSQGGTNEKLFF.